The following is a T cell receptor (beta chain) sequence with its context. The antigen remains undetermined. TCRdb's table, derived via immunoSEQ multiplex PCR, lists solely in-frame clones and lacks some. The sample carries about 81,000 clones, roughly 91% recorded once. The germline gives CDR1 MNHEY, CDR2 SMNVEV (reference sequence). V lost 6 bases, J lost 6 bases, and 11 bases lay in between. This CDR3 comprises 13 residues. The data stem from a study of OX40 agonist ivuxolimab in advanced cancers. Study observations and caveats: Determination of antigen specificity was not performed for the expanded peripheral T cells. CD8+ T cells were the subset that, on average, had more expanded clones than CD4+.

The rearrangement uses TRBV27 and TRBJ1-4; no reliable D call. The source is an adult with an advanced solid tumor such as melanoma, head and neck, liver or kidney cancer. The sample here was CD4+ or CD8+ T cells sorted from blood, taken in a trial of the OX40 agonist ivuxolimab. CDR3 sequence (DNA): TGTGCCAGCAGCCCGGGGAGCGATGAAAAACTGTTTTTT. This encodes CASSPGSDEKLFF.